These 28 T cell receptor beta chains were sequenced from one sample in a study of T cells after yellow fever vaccination. A single record per CDR3 protein comes from TCRdb applying MiXCR to the 5' RACE reads. This table holds roughly 32,000 distinct CDR3 sequences, roughly 4.5% found once. Material: CD8+ T cells sorted from PBMCs, obtained 5 days after the yellow fever booster vaccination. These receptors were taken from a man aged 30-40 years who received the YFV17D yellow fever vaccine.

In this sample, this clonotype turned up many times. The rearrangement uses TRBV11-3 and TRBJ2-4; a possible D gene is TRBD1 (6 bases). The CDR3 runs 16 residues. V shed 6 bases and J shed 0 bases, with 15 bases lying between them. Germline V gene data show CDR1 as SGHNT and CDR2 as YENEEA. The CDR3 protein is CASRFSRGLAKNIQYF. In DNA form, the CDR3 reads TGTGCCAGCAGATTTTCCAGGGGTCTAGCCAAAAACATTCAGTACTTC.

This clonotype showed up many times. The rearrangement joins TRBV7-3 to TRBJ1-3; D not certain. Germline V gene lookup returns CDR1 SGHTA and CDR2 FQGTGA. V was pared by 2 bases and J by 0 bases, with 8 bases between. The CDR3 contains 15 residues. The CDR3 spells CASSLDSGSGNTIYF. CDR3 nucleotide sequence: TGTGCCAGCAGCTTAGACTCCGGCTCTGGAAACACCATATATTTT.

This clonotype was seen ten or more times. The chain employs TRBV12-3 or TRBV12-4 and TRBJ2-7; either TRBD1 or TRBD2 may fit D (5 bases each). The CDR3 consists of 13 residues. V was trimmed by 1 base and J by 6 bases, leaving 10 bases between them. The CDR3: CASSLGPGTEQYF. The CDR3, as DNA: TGTGCCAGCAGTTTAGGCCCAGGGACCGAGCAGTACTTC.

This clonotype was seen at least ten times. The genes are TRBV12-3 or TRBV12-4 and TRBJ1-2; possible D gene TRBD1, 5 bases. V was pared by 5 bases and J by 3 bases, with 16 bases between. The CDR3 totals 15 residues. In DNA, the CDR3 is TGTGCCAGCAGTCCGGGGCCAGGCCCCGACTATGGCTACACCTTC. Protein: CASSPGPGPDYGYTF.

This clonotype was recorded at least ten times. The V call is TRBV14, the J call TRBJ1-4; D gene uncertain. Trimming removed 4 bases from V and 7 bases from J, with 16 bases in between. CDR3 size: 15 residues. Looked up from germline, CDR1 is SGHDN and CDR2 is FVKESK. CDR3 amino acids: CASSRSEVALEKLFF. The CDR3 DNA is TGTGCCAGCAGCCGGAGCGAGGTGGCCCTTGAAAAACTGTTTTTT. Filled out from reference TRBV14 and TRBJ1-4, the complete variable domain reads EAGVTQFPSHSVIEKGQTVTLRCDPISGHDNLYWYRRVMGKEIKFLLHFVKESKQDESGMPNNRFLAERTGGTYSTLKVQPAELEDSGVYFCASSRSEVALEKLFFGSGTQLSVL.

This clonotype was recorded at least ten times. This rearrangement joins TRBV5-6 to TRBJ2-7; 10 positions match TRBD1. Trimming cost V 4 bases and J 3 bases; bases outside gene matches: 10. The CDR3 runs 16 residues. CDR1 and CDR2 from the germline V gene are SGHDT and YYEEEE. The CDR3 spells CASSLGQGVLLYEQYF. The CDR3 nucleotides read TGTGCCAGCAGCCTCGGACAGGGGGTTCTACTCTACGAGCAGTACTTC.

This clonotype was recorded many times. V usage is TRBV6-4 and J usage is TRBJ2-3; D may be TRBD1 (5 bases). CDR3 size: 15 residues. Germline V lookup: CDR1 MRHNA, CDR2 SNTAGT. V lost 3 bases and J 1 base, leaving 11 bases between the germline ends. CDR3 coding DNA: TGTGCCAGCAGTGAAGGGGTCTTTGGCACAGATACGCAGTATTTT. Its translation is CASSEGVFGTDTQYF.

In this sample, this clonotype turned up many times. CDR3 DNA sequence: TGTGCCAGCAGTTCACAGGACGGTCTAACGTACGAGCAGTACTTC. Encoded protein: CASSSQDGLTYEQYF. The V and J genes are TRBV27 and TRBJ2-7; the D gene is possibly TRBD1 (5 bases). This CDR3 is built from 15 residues. The V and J ends lost 4 bases and 4 bases respectively, with 17 bases between them. Germline values: CDR1 MNHEY, CDR2 SMNVEV (reference sequence).

This clonotype has a count of ten or more. V usage is TRBV5-1 and J usage is TRBJ2-3, with 9 nucleotides matching TRBD1. In germline, CDR1 is SGHRS, CDR2 YFSETQ. This CDR3 has 19 residues. With V trimmed by 4 bases and J by 2 bases, 17 bases remained unmatched. The CDR3 bases are TGCGCCAGCAGCGCTCCGGGACAGGGTTCTAGCGGCCCCACAGATACGCAGTATTTT. This encodes CASSAPGQGSSGPTDTQYF.

This clonotype appeared many times. The chain links TRBV13 to TRBJ1-3; 7 bases match TRBD1. Trimming took 5 bases from V and 2 from J; bases not matched to a gene: 6. The CDR3 has 15 residues. The V gene's germline CDR1 is PRHDT and CDR2 FYEKMQ (reference sequence). CDR3: CASSLTQGAGNTIYF. The CDR3 DNA reads as TGTGCCAGCAGCCTTACCCAGGGGGCTGGAAACACCATATATTTT.

This clonotype was picked up many times. The V call is TRBV30, the J call TRBJ2-3; no firm D call. Germline V CDR1 and CDR2: GTSNPN, SVGIG (reference sequence). Trimming pared 0 bases from V and 8 bases from J, leaving 3 bases between. The CDR3 has 10 residues. CDR3 nucleotide sequence: TGTGCCTGGAGTGTCGGTACGCAGTATTTT. Amino acids: CAWSVGTQYF.

In its sample, this clonotype was seen many times. V and J are TRBV14 and TRBJ2-7; D gene unclear. Germline values: CDR1 SGHDN, CDR2 FVKESK. V was shortened by 5 bases and J by 4 bases, with 12 bases between the two germline ends. CDR3 length: 13 residues. The CDR3 sequence is CASSNDIRYEQYF. CDR3 coding DNA: TGTGCCAGCAGCAACGACATTAGGTACGAGCAGTACTTC.

This clonotype has a count of ten or more. The chain employs TRBV7-7 and TRBJ2-2, with D hard to call. V shed 1 base and J shed 6 bases, with 9 bases lying between them. The CDR3 loop spans 14 amino acids. Germline CDR1 and CDR2: SSHAT and FNYEAQ (reference sequence). The CDR3 region is CASSLGPPAGELFF. The CDR3 nucleotides read TGTGCCAGCAGCTTAGGGCCGCCGGCCGGGGAGCTGTTTTTT.

This clonotype has at least ten counts. The V gene is TRBV21-1, the J gene TRBJ1-4; the table's D call TRBD1 went unverified against the DNA. TRBV21-1 represents a pseudogene. The CDR3 has 19 residues. DNA of the CDR3: TGTGCCAGCAAAGGTGGGAAGGGGGATCGGGCATCAACTAATGAAAAACTGTTTTTT. Residues: CASKGGKGDRASTNEKLFF.

This clonotype was observed many times. The chain has TRBV15 and TRBJ1-5; D remains unclear. From germline, CDR1 is LNHNV and CDR2 YYDKDF (reference sequence). Trimming cost V 0 bases and J 9 bases, with 9 bases left between them. This CDR3 contains 13 residues. CDR3 coding DNA: TGTGCCACCAGCAGAGATCGGCGGGGGCCCCAGCATTTT. Its translation is CATSRDRRGPQHF.

This clonotype was counted at least ten times. The CDR3 here is CATSPSGSEETQYF. CDR3 DNA sequence: TGTGCCACCAGCCCTAGCGGGAGTGAAGAGACCCAGTACTTC. The rearrangement joins TRBV15 to TRBJ2-5; 10 nucleotides agree with TRBD2. V dropped 5 bases and J dropped 3; count of bases not matched to a gene: 3. There are 14 residues in the CDR3. Per the germline V gene, CDR1 is LNHNV and CDR2 is YYDKDF (reference sequence).

There are many counts of this clonotype. The chain combines TRBV6-5 with TRBJ2-2; D tentatively fits TRBD1 or TRBD2 (7 bases each). Trimming shortened V by 7 bases and J by 5 bases, and 20 bases separated the two germline ends. The CDR3 is 16 amino acids. Germline V gene lookup returns CDR1 MNHEY and CDR2 SVGAGI. CDR3 sequence reads: CASTYQGGRKTGELFF. The DNA for the CDR3 is TGTGCCAGCACCTACCAGGGGGGGAGGAAAACCGGGGAGCTGTTTTTT.

This clonotype was recorded many times. The rearrangement uses TRBV27 and TRBJ2-3; 7 bases fit TRBD1. Germline V gene data show CDR1 as MNHEY and CDR2 as SMNVEV (reference sequence). With 8 bases clipped from V and 4 bases from J, the junction kept 12 bases outside the gene matches. The CDR3 has 15 amino acids. The CDR3 region has the DNA TGTGCCAGCCGATGGAGACAGGGTTTGGCAGATACGCAGTATTTT. It translates to CASRWRQGLADTQYF.

This clonotype has ten or more counts. The chain uses TRBV25-1 and TRBJ1-1, with a weak D call TRBD1 (6 bases). V was trimmed by 8 bases and J by 7 bases, leaving 11 bases between them. Germline V gives CDR1 MGHDK, CDR2 SYGVNS. The CDR3 covers 11 residues. This CDR3 is CASARGNEAFF. In nucleotides, the CDR3 is TGTGCCAGCGCGAGGGGGAATGAAGCTTTCTTT. The entire variable domain, with the rest obtained from reference TRBV25-1 and TRBJ1-1, is as follows: EADIYQTPRYLVIGTGKKITLECSQTMGHDKMYWYQQDPGMELHLIHYSYGVNSTEKGDLSSESTVSRIRTEHFPLTLESARPSHTSQYLCASARGNEAFFGQGTRLTVV.

The table lists this clonotype with many counts. The rearrangement links TRBV5-6 to TRBJ2-1, with a tentative D call TRBD2 (5 bases). In germline, CDR1 is SGHDT, CDR2 YYEEEE. The CDR3 has 16 residues. The germline V and J ends were trimmed by 4 bases and 0 bases, with 14 bases remaining between them. Here the CDR3 DNA reads TGTGCCAGCAGCCCCATGGCGGGTAGCTCCTACAATGAGCAGTTCTTC. Its protein is CASSPMAGSSYNEQFF.

This clonotype has at least ten counts. The chain uses TRBV30 and TRBJ2-1; TRBD1 matches 8 bases. This CDR3 is built from 15 residues. V lost 0 bases, J lost 6 bases, and 7 bases stayed unmatched. Germline values: CDR1 GTSNPN, CDR2 SVGIG (reference sequence). The chain's CDR3 is CAWSVGTGRGNEQFF. The CDR3 nucleotides are TGTGCCTGGAGTGTAGGGACAGGTAGGGGCAATGAGCAGTTCTTC.

This clonotype was recorded many times. This chain uses TRBV24-1 with TRBJ1-1; TRBD1 matches 8 bases. J gave up 11 bases and V 6 bases, and 7 bases lay outside the gene matches. The CDR3 extends over 12 amino acids. Germline assignment: CDR1 KGHDR and CDR2 SFDVKD. In DNA form, the CDR3 reads TGTGCCACCAGTTCCGGGACAGGAGTCGCTTTCTTT. This gives the protein CATSSGTGVAFF.

This clonotype was seen ten or more times. The chain recombines TRBV12-3 or TRBV12-4 with TRBJ1-2; D not certain. The CDR3 sequence is 13 residues long. V was cut by 6 bases and J by 3 bases, with 11 bases left in between. CDR3 DNA: TGTGCCAGCAGGCCCCTGGATCACTATGGCTACACCTTC. Protein sequence: CASRPLDHYGYTF.

This clonotype appeared many times. V gene TRBV5-1 combines with J gene TRBJ2-7; D is ambiguous. This CDR3 region has 12 residues. V gave up 4 bases and J gave up 5 bases, with 10 bases separating them. CDR1 and CDR2 from the germline V gene are SGHRS and YFSETQ. The CDR3 protein is CASSASPNEQYF. The CDR3 DNA reads TGCGCCAGCAGCGCCTCGCCTAACGAGCAGTACTTC.

This clonotype has at least ten counts. The CDR3 here is CASTTPGGGSSYEQYF. In DNA, the CDR3 is TGTGCCAGCACCACACCCGGAGGCGGGAGCTCCTACGAGCAGTACTTC. This chain connects TRBV7-9 to TRBJ2-7; TRBD2 agrees at 7 bases. Germline V lookup: CDR1 SEHNR, CDR2 FQNEAQ (reference sequence). The ends lost 7 bases at V and 0 bases at J; junction bases unmatched: 12. The CDR3 is 16 residues long.

This clonotype has ten or more counts. The rearrangement joins TRBV29-1 to TRBJ1-1; D is uncertain. Looked up from germline, CDR1 is SQVTM and CDR2 is ANQGSEA. Trimming took off 5 bases at V and 8 bases at J, with 9 bases between the two ends. The CDR3 contains 10 residues. The CDR3 protein is CSVSGPEAFF. Written as DNA, the CDR3 is TGCAGCGTTTCCGGCCCCGAAGCTTTCTTT.

In this sample, this clonotype turned up many times. V and J are TRBV27 and TRBJ2-1; D call uncertain. The CDR3 extends over 16 amino acids. Germline V CDR1 and CDR2: MNHEY, SMNVEV (reference sequence). V gave up 0 bases and J gave up 4 bases, with 13 bases separating them. The CDR3 DNA sequence: TGTGCCAGCAGTTTATCGGGGTACAACAGTTACAATGAGCAGTTCTTC. Translating it yields CASSLSGYNSYNEQFF.

This clonotype was seen repeatedly, ten times or more. The chain has TRBV4-3 and TRBJ2-7; unclear D gene. This CDR3 is 15 amino acids long. CDR1 and CDR2 from the germline V gene are LGHNA and YSLEER. The ends were cut back, 6 bases at V and 4 bases at J, with 19 bases in the middle. In DNA, the CDR3 is TGCGCCAGCAGTTCCAGTTGGCCCCTCTTTTACGAGCAGTACTTC. As protein: CASSSSWPLFYEQYF.